This TCR beta chain appears in the sequencing data of a study of OX40 agonist ivuxolimab in advanced cancers. As for the study in general: Three patients showed partial responses: one hepatocellular carcinoma and two cutaneous melanoma cases.

Trimming took 5 bases from V and 2 from J, leaving 9 bases between them. The CDR3 runs 13 residues. Germline lookup yields CDR1 SGHTA and CDR2 FQGNSA. Profiled with immunoSEQ multiplex PCR; TCRdb holds only in-frame clones, not every one. The sample has fewer than 90,000 clones; just over 85% are singletons. The sequence was obtained from an adult with an advanced solid tumor such as melanoma, head and neck, liver or kidney cancer. The source was CD4+ or CD8+ T cells sorted from blood, collected in a trial of the OX40 agonist ivuxolimab. The V call is TRBV7-2, the J call TRBJ1-2; tentative D call: TRBD1 (6 bases). CDR3 amino acids: CASSPDRNYGYTF. CDR3 DNA: TGTGCCAGCAGCCCGGACAGAAACTATGGCTACACCTTC.